The clone carrying this T cell receptor (beta chain) was seen a handful of times. The antigen is unknown. Germline-derived CDR1 and CDR2 are MNHNS and SASEGT. V was clipped by 6 bases and J by 0 bases; unmatched bases: 11. The CDR3 covers 17 residues. The sample belongs to a study of T-cell memory formation after mild COVID-19. TCR alpha and TCR beta cDNA libraries with sample barcodes and UMIs came from 5'RACE using constant-segment primers. TCRdb ran MiXCR on the 5' RACE reads and lists one entry per CDR3 protein. The sample carries 150,000 to 200,000 distinct CDR3 sequences, roughly 30% recorded once. Study outcomes and limitations: The main location of contracting CD4+ clones was CM and EM, and that of contracting CD8+ clones was EMRA.

The sample taken for sequencing was PBMCs or a T cell subset sorted from them (not recorded which). The receptor was derived from an adult woman who had mild COVID-19 (a few samples of this study predate the infection). Cell type and time point are not known. The chain is built from TRBV6-1 and TRBJ2-7; 10 positions agree with TRBD2. This CDR3 reads CASSPGLAGAYSYEQYF. For the CDR3, the DNA is TGTGCCAGCAGCCCGGGGCTAGCGGGGGCGTACTCCTACGAGCAGTACTTC.